Listed here are 20 T cell receptor beta chains from one sample, sequenced in a study of shared clonotypes between healthy human individuals. TCRdb's table, derived via immunoSEQ multiplex PCR, lists solely in-frame clones and lacks some. The sample includes hundreds of thousands of clones, around 78% of them seen just once. The sequencing input was PBMCs. The receptors were sampled from a woman in her forties in good health. Some clones in this sample may be carry-over from other donors' samples.

The chain combines TRBV5-4 with TRBJ1-4, with TRBD1 matching over 7 bases. This CDR3 contains 15 residues. Trimming at V came to 2 bases and at J to 3 bases, leaving 4 bases not matched to a gene. CDR1 SGHNT and CDR2 YYREEE come from the germline V gene (reference sequence). CDR3 DNA: TGTGCCAGCAGCTTAGCAGGGGGGCCTAATGAAAAACTGTTTTTT. Its translation: CASSLAGGPNEKLFF.

The chain employs TRBV5-8 and TRBJ2-1; perhaps TRBD1 as D (5 bases). Per germline, CDR1 SGHTS and CDR2 YDEGEE. This CDR3 is 15 amino acids long. The V end was cut by 1 base, the J end by 5 bases, with 13 bases between. Here the CDR3 DNA reads TGTGCCAGCAGCTTGTTTAGGGGTGGGAACAATGAGCAGTTCTTC. Protein product: CASSLFRGGNNEQFF.

This chain joins TRBV7-2 and TRBJ1-5; 7 bases map to TRBD1. The V segment lost 6 bases and the J segment 6 bases; nucleotides outside the gene matches: 11. CDR1 and CDR2 from the germline V gene are SGHTA and FQGNSA. This CDR3 region has 15 residues. The CDR3 nucleotides are TGTGCCAGCAGTTACCAAACAGGGGAGGGTCAGCCCCAGCATTTT. Its protein product is CASSYQTGEGQPQHF.

The CDR3 DNA follows: TGTGCCAGCAGCCACGCCGTTTCTAACTATGGCTACACCTTC. It is translated as CASSHAVSNYGYTF. The genes are TRBV7-2 and TRBJ1-2, with unresolved D. The CDR3 consists of 14 residues. The germline CDR1 and CDR2 sequences are SGHTA and FQGNSA. Trimming cost V 5 bases and J 0 bases, with 10 bases left between them.

The chain uses TRBV29-1 and TRBJ2-5, with 8 bases that match TRBD2. The CDR3 has 14 residues. J was trimmed by 6 bases and V by 5 bases; bases with no gene match: 11. Looked up from germline, CDR1 is SQVTM and CDR2 is ANQGSEA. CDR3 in amino acids: CSVKAGGGRQTQYF. The CDR3 region has the DNA TGCAGCGTTAAAGCTGGCGGGGGGAGACAGACCCAGTACTTC.

J is TRBJ2-7 and V is TRBV11-3; 8 positions match TRBD2. With V trimmed by 5 bases and J by 3 bases, 15 bases remained unmatched. Germline V gene sequence: CDR1 SGHNT, CDR2 YENEEA. The CDR3 extends over 17 amino acids. In DNA form, the CDR3 reads TGTGCCAGCAGCCCCACGGGAGGGTTAGGGGGACGCTACGAGCAGTACTTC. Protein product: CASSPTGGLGGRYEQYF.

The chain couples TRBV19 to TRBJ2-1; 14 positions agree with TRBD2. The V and J ends lost 8 bases and 9 bases, in that order; junction bases with no gene match: 3. The CDR3 has 13 amino acids. Germline CDR1 is LNHDA and CDR2 is SQIVND (reference sequence). In DNA form, the CDR3 reads TGTGCCAGTGGGACTAGCGGGAGTGGTGAGCAGTTCTTC. Protein sequence: CASGTSGSGEQFF.

This clone has only one observation. The CDR3, as DNA: TGTGCCAGCAGGGACCCCTCTGGGGGCAATCAGCCCCAGCATTTT. Protein product: CASRDPSGGNQPQHF. This rearrangement joins TRBV28 to TRBJ1-5; D is uncertain. The CDR3 is 15 residues long. Trimming took 6 bases from V and 2 from J, leaving 14 bases between them. Germline V CDR1 and CDR2: MDHEN, SYDVKM.

A few counts support this clone. The V gene is TRBV7-2, the J gene TRBJ2-1, with D hard to call. The V and J ends lost 4 bases and 4 bases respectively, with 20 bases between them. Germline V gives CDR1 SGHTA, CDR2 FQGNSA. This CDR3 spans 17 amino acids. CDR3 residues: CASSYTATPWGYNEQFF. In DNA, the CDR3 is TGTGCCAGCAGCTATACGGCGACGCCCTGGGGTTACAATGAGCAGTTCTTC.

The chain has TRBV7-2 and TRBJ2-5, with 10 positions matching TRBD2. Germline V gene lookup returns CDR1 SGHTA and CDR2 FQGNSA. The J segment lost 5 bases and the V segment lost 4 bases, leaving 10 bases of the junction unmatched. The CDR3 has 16 amino acids. The DNA of the CDR3 is TGTGCCAGCAGCTACCCTAGCGGGAGTAGAGGGGAGACCCAGTACTTC. Protein sequence: CASSYPSGSRGETQYF.

The rearrangement uses TRBV7-6 and TRBJ1-3, with TRBD1 matching over 10 bases. The CDR3 contains 18 residues. V gave up 5 bases and J gave up 0 bases; unmatched junction bases: 10. The germline V gene encodes CDR1 SGHVS and CDR2 FNYEAQ. CDR3 sequence (DNA): TGTGCCAGCAGCGTAGTGAGACAGGGGGCGTACTCTGGAAACACCATATATTTT. Amino acids: CASSVVRQGAYSGNTIYF.

The chain uses TRBV6-1 and TRBJ1-5; the D is unclear. The CDR3 runs to 12 residues. The V gene lost 4 bases and the J gene lost 11 bases, with 12 bases spanning the gap. CDR1 and CDR2 (germline): MNHNS, SASEGT. The CDR3 region has the DNA TGTGCCAGCAGTGTGTTCAGGTGGGCCCAGCATTTT. It encodes CASSVFRWAQHF.

The rearrangement joins TRBV6-6 to TRBJ1-5; the D gene is possibly TRBD1 (5 bases). Germline values: CDR1 MNHNY, CDR2 SVGAGI (reference sequence). This CDR3 is 12 amino acids long. Trimming removed 10 bases at V and 4 bases at J, with 11 bases between. The CDR3 DNA is TGTGCCACCACAGGAGCTAATCAGCCCCAGCATTTT. This sequence encodes CATTGANQPQHF.

V is TRBV27 and J is TRBJ2-7; TRBD2 agrees at 10 bases. After removal of 8 bases from V and 4 bases from J, the junction contained 20 bases not matched to a gene. The V gene's germline CDR1 is MNHEY and CDR2 SMNVEV (reference sequence). The length of the CDR3 is 18 residues. In nucleotides, the CDR3 is TGTGCCAGCCCCGAGAGGGGACCCCCTTCTAGCGGGAGTTACGAGCAGTACTTC. This gives the protein CASPERGPPSSGSYEQYF.

The table lists this clone with a count of one. This sequence joins TRBV7-6 and TRBJ2-1, with TRBD2 matching 11 bases. V trimming: 4 bases; J trimming: 14 bases; junction bases outside the gene matches: 10. This CDR3 has 14 amino acids. The germline V gene encodes CDR1 SGHVS and CDR2 FNYEAQ. The CDR3 bases are TGTGCCAGCAGCTCACCCGGGGTAGCGGGAGGGGAGTTCTTC. This sequence encodes CASSSPGVAGGEFF.

This chain connects TRBV7-8 to TRBJ1-5; 9 positions agree with TRBD1. Germline loops: CDR1 SGHVS, CDR2 FQNEAQ. The CDR3 extends over 15 amino acids. The J segment lost 7 bases and the V segment lost 5 bases, leaving 9 bases of the junction unmatched. Written as DNA, the CDR3 is TGTGCCAGCAGCGTTGGGACAGGGTTTGGACAGCCCCAGCATTTT. Its translation is CASSVGTGFGQPQHF.

CDR3: CASSIRGVGQPQHF. The CDR3 bases are TGTGCCAGTAGTATAAGGGGGGTTGGTCAGCCCCAGCATTTT. The chain links TRBV19 to TRBJ1-5, with a weak D call TRBD1 (6 bases). The germline V gene has CDR1 LNHDA and CDR2 SQIVND (reference sequence). This CDR3 spans 14 amino acids. Trimming pared 2 bases from V and 6 bases from J, leaving 11 bases between.

V gene TRBV6-6 combines with J gene TRBJ2-7; 8 bases agree with TRBD1. This CDR3 comprises 15 residues. Germline-derived CDR1 and CDR2 are MNHNY and SVGAGI (reference sequence). Germline trimming cut 2 bases from V and 4 bases from J; bases unmatched to any gene: 7. CDR3 residues: CASSYAGTGLYEQYF. The DNA of the CDR3 is TGTGCCAGCAGTTACGCGGGGACAGGACTATACGAGCAGTACTTC.

V usage is TRBV7-2 and J usage is TRBJ1-2, with D perhaps TRBD1 (6 bases). The V gene lost 4 bases and the J gene lost 8 bases, with 17 bases spanning the gap. This CDR3 region has 14 residues. Per the germline V gene, CDR1 is SGHTA and CDR2 is FQGNSA. The CDR3 protein is CASSYRASLLGYTF. CDR3 in DNA: TGTGCCAGCAGCTACAGGGCGTCTTTACTGGGCTACACCTTC. The variable domain in full, with the rest retrieved from reference TRBV7-2 and TRBJ1-2, is GAGVSQSPSNKVTEKGKDVELRCDPISGHTALYWYRQSLGQGLEFLIYFQGNSAPDKSGLPSDRFSAERTGGSVSTLTIQRTQQEDSAVYLCASSYRASLLGYTFGSGTRLTVV.

The chain links TRBV7-2 to TRBJ1-2, with D unresolved. This CDR3 region has 12 residues. Trimming pared 3 bases from V and 6 bases from J, leaving 8 bases between. Germline loops: CDR1 SGHTA, CDR2 FQGNSA. The CDR3 DNA sequence: TGTGCCAGCAGCTTTCGGTCAAATGGCTACACCTTC. Protein sequence: CASSFRSNGYTF.